These 32 T cell receptor beta chains share one sample of origin, sequenced in a study of T cell repertoires in cytomegalovirus infection. MiXCR was run by TCRdb on the reads, yielding one entry per CDR3 protein. The table records about 55,000 distinct CDR3 sequences, around 20% of them present only once. These receptors are not linked to any known antigen. Sequencing used CD8+ T cells from cultured PBMCs, obtained from culture after CMV antigen stimulation. The receptors here all came from a human donor in good health (CMV status not recorded). Some clones in this sample may be carry-over from other donors' samples.

This clonotype appeared a few times. The chain employs TRBV5-4 and TRBJ2-2; 10 bases agree with TRBD1. V trimming: 4 bases; J trimming: 4 bases; junction bases outside the gene matches: 10. Germline values: CDR1 SGHNT, CDR2 YYREEE (reference sequence). The CDR3 spans 17 residues. The CDR3 region is CASSPGTGEMGTGELFF. The DNA for the CDR3 is TGTGCCAGCAGCCCCGGGACAGGGGAGATGGGCACCGGGGAGCTGTTTTTT.

This clonotype was observed at least ten times. The rearrangement joins TRBV7-8 to TRBJ2-1; D tentatively reads TRBD1 or TRBD2 (6 bases each). V shed 5 bases and J shed 10 bases, with 15 bases lying between them. Germline V lookup: CDR1 SGHVS, CDR2 FQNEAQ. The CDR3 extends over 13 amino acids. CDR3 loop: CASSQRGEWEQFF. The CDR3 DNA reads as TGTGCCAGCAGCCAGAGGGGGGAGTGGGAGCAGTTCTTC.

The rearrangement joins TRBV7-8 to TRBJ1-2, with D maybe TRBD1 (6 bases). Germline values: CDR1 SGHVS, CDR2 FQNEAQ. CDR3 size: 14 residues. Trimming left V 4 bases short and J 11 bases short, with 20 bases between. CDR3 sequence: CASSSYTTGRVYTF. The CDR3 DNA is TGTGCCAGCAGCTCCTACACAACAGGGCGTGTATACACCTTC.

This clonotype was counted between two and nine times. The chain joins TRBV12-3 or TRBV12-4 to TRBJ2-5; TRBD1 matches 7 bases. This CDR3 region has 12 residues. V was pared by 6 bases and J by 8 bases, with 6 bases of the junction left unmatched. The CDR3 DNA is TGTGCCAGCAGCAGGGACAGTGATACCCAGTACTTC. It specifies CASSRDSDTQYF.

V and J are TRBV20-1 and TRBJ2-1; D remains unclear. This CDR3 comprises 15 residues. Germline V gene data show CDR1 as DFQATT and CDR2 as SNEGSKA (reference sequence). Trimming stripped 3 bases from V and 1 base from J, with 13 bases between. Written as DNA, the CDR3 is TGCAGTGCTAGGGACCCTAACCCATCCTACAATGAGCAGTTCTTC. Its translation: CSARDPNPSYNEQFF.

V is TRBV7-9 and J is TRBJ2-3; 14 bases map to TRBD2. The germline V gene encodes CDR1 SEHNR and CDR2 FQNEAQ (reference sequence). J was trimmed by 0 bases and V by 5 bases; bases with no gene match: 7. The CDR3 is made up of 18 amino acids. CDR3 sequence: CASSGRTSGGLSTDTQYF. In DNA form, the CDR3 reads TGTGCCAGCAGCGGACGGACTAGCGGGGGGCTTAGCACAGATACGCAGTATTTT.

The J gene is TRBJ2-7, the V gene TRBV12-3 or TRBV12-4; no definite D call. The CDR3 contains 12 residues. The V and J ends lost 3 bases and 5 bases respectively, with 8 bases between them. The CDR3 sequence: CASSLGWDEQYF. The CDR3 nucleotides read TGTGCCAGCAGTTTGGGGTGGGACGAGCAGTACTTC.

The chain is built from TRBV20-1 and TRBJ2-7; TRBD1 agrees at 12 bases. V was clipped by 2 bases and J by 6 bases; unmatched bases: 5. Germline CDR1 is DFQATT and CDR2 is SNEGSKA (reference sequence). The CDR3 is made up of 14 amino acids. In DNA, the CDR3 is TGCAGTGCTAGAAGCGGGACAGGGGGCCTCGAGCAGTACTTC. This encodes CSARSGTGGLEQYF.

This clonotype was seen more than once but under ten times. V is TRBV27 and J is TRBJ1-1; 8 bases align to TRBD1. The CDR3 contains 14 residues. Germline CDR1 reads MNHEY; CDR2 reads SMNVEV (reference sequence). The V and J ends lost 2 bases and 5 bases, in that order; junction bases with no gene match: 4. In nucleotides, the CDR3 is TGTGCCAGCAGTTTAATTACAGGGGGGACTGAAGCTTTCTTT. This codes for CASSLITGGTEAFF.

V is TRBV6-1 and J is TRBJ2-1; 10 bases match TRBD2. V lost 6 bases to trimming and J lost 6 bases; unmatched junction nucleotides: 5. CDR1 is MNHNS, CDR2 SASEGT, per germline. The CDR3 has 14 residues. The CDR3: CASSRAGGPNEQFF. CDR3 sequence (DNA): TGTGCCAGCAGCAGAGCGGGAGGGCCCAATGAGCAGTTCTTC.

The chain joins TRBV20-1 to TRBJ2-7, with 7 bases matching TRBD2. After removal of 3 bases from V and 2 bases from J, the junction contained 7 bases not matched to a gene. The length of the CDR3 is 14 residues. Per the germline V gene, CDR1 is DFQATT and CDR2 is SNEGSKA (reference sequence). CDR3 DNA: TGCAGTGCTAGCCGGCTAGCGGAGACCTACGAGCAGTACTTC. Translation: CSASRLAETYEQYF.

This clonotype has just a few counts. The chain employs TRBV11-2 and TRBJ2-2; 8 bases are a match to TRBD2. V dropped 5 bases and J dropped 2; count of bases not matched to a gene: 7. The CDR3 has 16 amino acids. The germline V gene encodes CDR1 SGHAT and CDR2 FQNNGV. This chain's CDR3 is CASSPLTSGNTGELFF. Here the CDR3 DNA reads TGTGCCAGCAGCCCGCTAACTAGCGGAAACACCGGGGAGCTGTTTTTT.

This clonotype was detected a few times. V and J are TRBV4-1 and TRBJ1-5, with D possibly TRBD1 on 5 matching bases. V lost 1 base to trimming and J lost 3 bases, with 13 bases between them. Germline lookup yields CDR1 MGHRA and CDR2 YSYEKL. This CDR3 spans 16 amino acids. The CDR3 nucleotides are TGCGCCAGCAGCCAAGTTGGGATGGGGCTCAATCAGCCCCAGCATTTT. Protein: CASSQVGMGLNQPQHF.

J is TRBJ2-1 and V is TRBV28; D might be TRBD1 (5 bases). Trimming removed 7 bases from V and 7 bases from J, with 17 bases in between. CDR3 length: 14 residues. Germline assignment: CDR1 MDHEN and CDR2 SYDVKM. This chain's CDR3 is CASMLRGIVNEQFF. CDR3 DNA sequence: TGTGCCAGCATGCTTAGGGGAATCGTGAATGAGCAGTTCTTC.

Ten or more counts support this clonotype. The chain carries TRBV27 and TRBJ1-5; no reliable D call. With 5 bases removed from V and 1 base from J, the gap between germline ends came to 9 bases. CDR3 size: 14 residues. Germline-derived CDR1 and CDR2 are MNHEY and SMNVEV (reference sequence). The chain's CDR3 is CASSTRRSNQPQHF. DNA for the CDR3: TGTGCCAGCAGTACCCGCAGAAGCAATCAGCCCCAGCATTTT.

This clonotype was observed a handful of times. V usage is TRBV28 and J usage is TRBJ2-6; D might be TRBD1 (6 bases). Germline loops: CDR1 MDHEN, CDR2 SYDVKM. This CDR3 has 19 amino acids. Trimming left V 5 bases short and J 1 base short, with 21 bases between. The CDR3 DNA follows: TGTGCCAGCAGTCGTTCTTGGGACAACTCGCAGTCTGGGGCCAACGTCCTGACTTTC. Translated, it gives CASSRSWDNSQSGANVLTF.

CDR3 sequence reads: CASSVTGSTDTQYF. CDR3 DNA sequence: TGTGCCAGCAGCGTAACGGGGAGCACAGATACGCAGTATTTT. This chain uses TRBV9 with TRBJ2-3, with TRBD2 as a possible D gene (5 bases). Trimming cost V 1 base and J 0 bases, with 6 bases left between them. The length of the CDR3 is 14 residues. CDR1 SGDLS and CDR2 YYNGEE come from the germline V gene.

The rearrangement joins TRBV7-2 to TRBJ2-5; either TRBD1 or TRBD2 may supply D (5 bases each). V lost 2 bases and J lost 2, with 15 bases in between. The CDR3 sequence is 16 residues long. Per the germline V gene, CDR1 is SGHTA and CDR2 is FQGNSA. The CDR3 loop is CASSLIPGTAQETQYF. CDR3 sequence (DNA): TGTGCCAGCAGCTTAATCCCAGGGACGGCACAAGAGACCCAGTACTTC.

There are a few counts of this clonotype. The chain joins TRBV27 to TRBJ2-1; no definite D call. The length of the CDR3 is 12 residues. The ends were cut back, 2 bases at V and 15 bases at J, with 14 bases in the middle. Germline V CDR1 and CDR2: MNHEY, SMNVEV (reference sequence). The CDR3 region is CASSLPLGNRFF. The CDR3 nucleotides are TGTGCCAGCAGTTTACCCCTTGGGAATCGGTTCTTC.

This clonotype was counted a few times. The chain uses TRBV7-2 and TRBJ1-3, with TRBD1 matching over 11 bases. Germline lookup yields CDR1 SGHTA and CDR2 FQGNSA. Trimming cost V 5 bases and J 7 bases; bases outside gene matches: 7. The CDR3 has 15 amino acids. The CDR3, as DNA: TGTGCCAGCAGCGCCCCGGGACAGGGGGTGAACACCATATATTTT. It is translated as CASSAPGQGVNTIYF.

A few counts support this clonotype. The chain links TRBV7-6 to TRBJ2-7; unclear D gene. The V gene lost 1 base and the J gene lost 5 bases, with 9 bases spanning the gap. The CDR3 runs to 13 residues. The V gene's germline CDR1 is SGHVS and CDR2 FNYEAQ. CDR3 nucleotides: TGTGCCAGCAGCTTAGTACCCCGGGACGAGCAGTACTTC. Translation gives CASSLVPRDEQYF.

This clonotype has just a few counts. The chain employs TRBV12-3 or TRBV12-4 and TRBJ2-2; D is unclear. With 2 bases removed from V and 7 bases from J, the gap between germline ends came to 2 bases. The CDR3 spans 11 residues. CDR3 DNA sequence: TGTGCCAGCAGTTTAAACGGGGAGCTGTTTTTT. Encoded protein: CASSLNGELFF.

This chain links TRBV7-9 with TRBJ2-7; D call uncertain. The CDR3 consists of 14 residues. Germline V CDR1 and CDR2: SEHNR, FQNEAQ (reference sequence). V was cut by 4 bases and J by 3 bases, with 13 bases left in between. The CDR3 nucleotides read TGTGCCAGCAGCTACCCCGACGGCCTCTACGAGCAGTACTTC. It is translated as CASSYPDGLYEQYF.

This clonotype has ten or more counts. This rearrangement joins TRBV28 to TRBJ1-2; D is unclear. The CDR3 loop spans 14 amino acids. V was shortened by 8 bases and J by 1 base, with 14 bases between the two germline ends. In germline, CDR1 is MDHEN, CDR2 SYDVKM. DNA for the CDR3: TGTGCCAGCGGAAGGGAGTTATTTAACTATGGCTACACCTTC. Its translation is CASGRELFNYGYTF.

This clonotype has a handful of counts. The V and J genes are TRBV13 and TRBJ1-1, with TRBD1 as a possible D gene (5 bases). The CDR3 runs to 17 residues. CDR1 and CDR2 (germline): PRHDT, FYEKMQ (reference sequence). V shed 0 bases and J shed 1 base, with 15 bases lying between them. The DNA of the CDR3 is TGTGCCAGCAGCTTAGGAGGCCAGGGAGGGTGGAACACTGAAGCTTTCTTT. Translation gives CASSLGGQGGWNTEAFF.

V is TRBV12-3 or TRBV12-4 and J is TRBJ1-5; D is ambiguous. Trimming left V 5 bases short and J 3 bases short, with 5 bases between. The CDR3 consists of 12 residues. Written as DNA, the CDR3 is TGTGCCAGCAGTGACAACAATCAGCCCCAGCATTTT. As protein: CASSDNNQPQHF.

V and J are TRBV2 and TRBJ1-1; D gene ambiguous. Germline CDR1 reads SNHLY; CDR2 reads FYNNEI. The CDR3 consists of 13 residues. Trimming removed 6 bases at V and 5 bases at J, with 13 bases between. The CDR3 spells CASRKGRGTEAFF. CDR3 in DNA: TGTGCCAGCAGAAAGGGCCGGGGAACTGAAGCTTTCTTT.

J is TRBJ2-1 and V is TRBV27, with TRBD1 matching over 7 bases. Matching the DNA end better, TRBJ2-7 makes the J call doubtful. This CDR3 comprises 15 residues. The germline gives CDR1 MNHEY, CDR2 SMNVEV (reference sequence). The CDR3 DNA is TGTGCCAGCAGTCACGGAGCAGGGGGAGCCTACGAGCAGTACTTC. Translated: CASSHGAGGAYEQYF.

This clonotype has just a few counts. The gene calls are TRBV12-3 or TRBV12-4 and TRBJ2-7; D unclear. CDR3 length equals 16 residues. Trimming pared 0 bases from V and 0 bases from J, leaving 12 bases between. The CDR3 DNA is TGTGCCAGCAGTTTAGCGCCAGGCCCGAGCTCCTACGAGCAGTACTTC. It codes for CASSLAPGPSSYEQYF.

This clonotype has only a few counts. J is TRBJ2-7 and V is TRBV4-3; perhaps TRBD1 as D (5 bases). CDR1 LGHNA and CDR2 YSLEER come from the germline V gene. The CDR3 is 15 residues long. Deletions cut 0 bases from V and 4 bases from J, with 13 bases between. Here the CDR3 reads CASSQDRVRAYEQYF. As DNA, the CDR3 is TGCGCCAGCAGCCAAGATCGGGTCAGGGCTTACGAGCAGTACTTC.

The chain has TRBV6-8 and TRBJ2-7; 8 bases match TRBD1. Unmatched junction bases numbered 5, after V lost 4 bases and J lost 0 bases. Germline values: CDR1 MNHGY, CDR2 SAAAGT. The CDR3 consists of 15 residues. The DNA for the CDR3 is TGTGCCAGCAGTTCCCGGACAGGGCGCTCCTACGAGCAGTACTTC. Translated: CASSSRTGRSYEQYF.

This sequence joins TRBV18 and TRBJ2-1; D may be TRBD2 (5 bases). V lost 2 bases and J lost 5, with 13 bases in between. The CDR3 consists of 15 residues. Germline CDR1 is KGHSH and CDR2 is LQKENI. Written as DNA, the CDR3 is TGTGCCAGCTCACCAGATCGGACTTCCGACAATGAGCAGTTCTTC. Translating gives CASSPDRTSDNEQFF. Combining the CDR3 with reference TRBV18 and TRBJ2-1 gives the whole variable domain NAGVMQNPRHLVRRRGQEARLRCSPMKGHSHVYWYRQLPEEGLKFMVYLQKENIIDESGMPKERFSAEFPKEGPSILRIQQVVRGDSAAYFCASSPDRTSDNEQFFGPGTRLTVL.